This TCR beta chain is from a study of blood T cell repertoires in COVID-19. Study as a whole: COVID-19 samples collected from the United States, Italy and Spain covered acute and convalescent phases. T cells, B-cell-depleted T cells, or PBMCs provided the cDNA or gDNA that served as material.

As originally analysed: Reference gene primer amplification yielded estimated nucleated cell counts. The table came from immunoSEQ multiplex PCR; TCRdb's copy has only in-frame clones and leaves some out. The DNA was the basis for D and trimming; V, J and clone size are from that table. This sample yields 200,000 to 250,000 clones, of which 80% to 90% are seen a single time; 4% to 4.5% belongs to the top ten. The V gene end was trimmed by 0 bases and the J gene end by 4 bases; junction bases not matched to a gene: 3. This CDR3 has 16 residues. The germline gives CDR1 SGHDN, CDR2 FVKESK. The TCR was taken from a man between 50 and 59 years old with acute or convalescent COVID-19. The V gene is TRBV14, the J gene TRBJ2-1, with TRBD2 identical over 10 bases. Sequencing input: peripheral blood. The CDR3 bases are TGTGCCAGCAGCCAAGACTTGACTAGCGGGTACAATGAGCAGTTCTTC. Translation: CASSQDLTSGYNEQFF.